This entry lists 3 T cell receptor beta chains sequenced from one sample in a study of PD-L1 blockade in urothelial cancer (TCRdb year 2017). The library was obtained by the immunoSEQ multiplex PCR assay. TCRdb's version of the immuneACCESS table is confined to in-frame rearrangements and falls short of the full clone set. An unresolved V gene accounts for under half of the shortfall where checked; the remainder is of unknown origin. The sample includes 57,000 or so clones, with approximately 80% observed a single time. Clones ranked in the top ten supply roughly 4% of the sample. Sequenced here: PBMCs, sampled around atezolizumab (anti-PD-L1) treatment. These receptors came from a man between 70 and 80 years old with urothelial cancer.

The chain has TRBV6-5 and TRBJ1-2; no clear D gene. This CDR3 spans 14 amino acids. The germline V gene has CDR1 MNHEY and CDR2 SVGAGI. V was cut by 4 bases and J by 7 bases, with 16 bases left in between. DNA for the CDR3: TGTGCCAGCAGTTCCCTCCGGGTCAGCAGTGGCTACACCTTC. Its translation is CASSSLRVSSGYTF.

Only a few counts were recorded for this clone. The gene calls are TRBV28 and TRBJ2-7, with 8 bases fitting TRBD2. CDR3 length: 14 amino acids. V dropped 5 bases and J dropped 3; count of bases not matched to a gene: 6. Germline CDR1 is MDHEN and CDR2 is SYDVKM. CDR3 sequence (DNA): TGTGCCAGCAGTCCCCCGGGACTAGTCTACGAGCAGTACTTC. Translation gives CASSPPGLVYEQYF.

The chain is built from TRBV18 and TRBJ2-1; D is possibly TRBD2 (5 bases). The CDR3 spans 14 residues. Trimming shortened V by 6 bases and J by 5 bases, and 14 bases separated the two germline ends. Germline V gene lookup returns CDR1 KGHSH and CDR2 LQKENI. As DNA, the CDR3 is TGTGCCAGCTCCCCGAGCGAGCGGAACAATGAGCAGTTCTTC. Protein product: CASSPSERNNEQFF. The full variable domain, with the rest looked up from reference TRBV18 and TRBJ2-1, is NAGVMQNPRHLVRRRGQEARLRCSPMKGHSHVYWYRQLPEEGLKFMVYLQKENIIDESGMPKERFSAEFPKEGPSILRIQQVVRGDSAAYFCASSPSERNNEQFFGPGTRLTVL.